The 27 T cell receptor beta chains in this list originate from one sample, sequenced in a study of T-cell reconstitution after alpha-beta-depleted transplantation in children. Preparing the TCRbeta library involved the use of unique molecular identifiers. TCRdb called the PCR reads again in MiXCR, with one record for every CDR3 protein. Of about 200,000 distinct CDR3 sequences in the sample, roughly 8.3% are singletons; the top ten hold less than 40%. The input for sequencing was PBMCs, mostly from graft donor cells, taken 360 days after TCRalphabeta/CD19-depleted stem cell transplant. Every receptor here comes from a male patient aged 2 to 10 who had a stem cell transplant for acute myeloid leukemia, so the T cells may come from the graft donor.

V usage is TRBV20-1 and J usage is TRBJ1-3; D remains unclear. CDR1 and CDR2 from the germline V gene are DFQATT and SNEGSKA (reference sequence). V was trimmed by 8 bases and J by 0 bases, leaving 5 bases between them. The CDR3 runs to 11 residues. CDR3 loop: CSPRSGNTIYF. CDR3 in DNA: TGCAGTCCCCGCTCTGGAAACACCATATATTTT.

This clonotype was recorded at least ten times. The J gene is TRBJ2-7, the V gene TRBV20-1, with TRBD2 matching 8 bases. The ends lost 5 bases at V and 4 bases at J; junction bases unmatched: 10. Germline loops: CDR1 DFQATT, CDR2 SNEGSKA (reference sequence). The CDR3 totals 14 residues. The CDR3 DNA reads TGCAGTGCTGGAGCGCCGGGAGGGCCTTACGAGCAGTACTTC. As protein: CSAGAPGGPYEQYF.

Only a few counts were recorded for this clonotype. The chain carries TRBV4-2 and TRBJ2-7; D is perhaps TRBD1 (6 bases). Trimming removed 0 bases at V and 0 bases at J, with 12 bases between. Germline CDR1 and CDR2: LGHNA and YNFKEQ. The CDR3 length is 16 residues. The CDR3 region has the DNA TGTGCCAGCAGCCAAGATGGACAGTCGGACTCCTACGAGCAGTACTTC. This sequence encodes CASSQDGQSDSYEQYF.

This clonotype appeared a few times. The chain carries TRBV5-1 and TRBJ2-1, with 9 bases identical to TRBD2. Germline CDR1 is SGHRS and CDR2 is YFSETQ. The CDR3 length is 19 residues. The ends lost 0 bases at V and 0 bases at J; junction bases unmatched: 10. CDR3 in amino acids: CASSLAVSGRGSSYNEQFF. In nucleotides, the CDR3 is TGCGCCAGCAGCTTGGCCGTTAGCGGGAGAGGGAGCTCCTACAATGAGCAGTTCTTC.

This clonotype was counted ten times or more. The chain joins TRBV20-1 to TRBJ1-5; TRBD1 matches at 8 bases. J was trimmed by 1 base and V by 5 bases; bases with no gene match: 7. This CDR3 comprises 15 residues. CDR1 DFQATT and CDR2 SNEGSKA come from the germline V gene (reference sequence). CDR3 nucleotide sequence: TGCAGTGCTTTCGACAGGGGCAGGAGCAATCAGCCCCAGCATTTT. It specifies CSAFDRGRSNQPQHF.

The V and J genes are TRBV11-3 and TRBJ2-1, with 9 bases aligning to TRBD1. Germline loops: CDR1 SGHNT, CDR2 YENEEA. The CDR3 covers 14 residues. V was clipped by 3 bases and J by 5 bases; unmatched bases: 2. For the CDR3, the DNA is TGTGCCAGCAGCTTCGGGACAGGGAACAATGAGCAGTTCTTC. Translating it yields CASSFGTGNNEQFF.

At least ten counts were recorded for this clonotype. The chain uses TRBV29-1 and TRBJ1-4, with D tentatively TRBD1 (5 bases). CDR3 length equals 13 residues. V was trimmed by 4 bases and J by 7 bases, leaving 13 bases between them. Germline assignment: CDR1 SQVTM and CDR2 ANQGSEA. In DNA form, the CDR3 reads TGCAGCGTTGGGGGGGAGAATCGTGAAAAACTGTTTTTT. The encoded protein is CSVGGENREKLFF.

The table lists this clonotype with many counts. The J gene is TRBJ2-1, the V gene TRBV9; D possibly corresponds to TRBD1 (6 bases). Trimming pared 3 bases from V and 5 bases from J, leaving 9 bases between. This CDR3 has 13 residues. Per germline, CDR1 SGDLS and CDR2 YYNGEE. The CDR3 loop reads CASSADSNNEQFF. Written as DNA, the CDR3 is TGTGCCAGCAGCGCGGACAGTAACAATGAGCAGTTCTTC.

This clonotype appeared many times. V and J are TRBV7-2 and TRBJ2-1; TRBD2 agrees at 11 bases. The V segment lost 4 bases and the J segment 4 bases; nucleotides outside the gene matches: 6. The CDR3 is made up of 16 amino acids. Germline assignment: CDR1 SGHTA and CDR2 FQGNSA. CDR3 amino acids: CASSSQIAGGYNEQFF. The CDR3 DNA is TGTGCCAGCAGCTCCCAGATAGCGGGGGGGTACAATGAGCAGTTCTTC. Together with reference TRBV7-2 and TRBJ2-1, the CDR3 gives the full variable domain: GAGVSQSPSNKVTEKGKDVELRCDPISGHTALYWYRQSLGQGLEFLIYFQGNSAPDKSGLPSDRFSAERTGGSVSTLTIQRTQQEDSAVYLCASSSQIAGGYNEQFFGPGTRLTVL.

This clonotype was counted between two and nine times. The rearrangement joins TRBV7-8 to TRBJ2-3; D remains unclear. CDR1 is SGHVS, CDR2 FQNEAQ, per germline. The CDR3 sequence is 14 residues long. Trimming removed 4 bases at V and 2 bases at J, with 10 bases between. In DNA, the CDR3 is TGTGCCAGCAGCTCCACCTCTATCACAGATACGCAGTATTTT. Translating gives CASSSTSITDTQYF.

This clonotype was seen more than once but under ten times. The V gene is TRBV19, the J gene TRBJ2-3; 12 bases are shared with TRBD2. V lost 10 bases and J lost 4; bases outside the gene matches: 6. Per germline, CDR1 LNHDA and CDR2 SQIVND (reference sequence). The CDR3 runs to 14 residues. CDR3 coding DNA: TGTGCCACCTCTAGCGGGAGGGGGCCAGATACGCAGTATTTT. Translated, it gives CATSSGRGPDTQYF.

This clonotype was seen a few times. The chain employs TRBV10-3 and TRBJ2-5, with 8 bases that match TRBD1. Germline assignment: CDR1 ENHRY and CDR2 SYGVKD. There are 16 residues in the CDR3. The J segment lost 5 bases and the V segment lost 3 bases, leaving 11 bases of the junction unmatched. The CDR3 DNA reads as TGTGCCATCAGTGATGGCAGGGGGCACCCCTCTGAGACCCAGTACTTC. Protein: CAISDGRGHPSETQYF.

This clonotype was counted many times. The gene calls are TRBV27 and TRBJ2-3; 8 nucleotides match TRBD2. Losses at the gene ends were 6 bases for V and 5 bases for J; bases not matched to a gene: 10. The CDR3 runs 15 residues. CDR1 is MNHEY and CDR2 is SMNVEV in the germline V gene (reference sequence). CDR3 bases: TGTGCCAGCAGGATTGGGGGGCTAGCGGGAGATACGCAGTATTTT. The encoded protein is CASRIGGLAGDTQYF.

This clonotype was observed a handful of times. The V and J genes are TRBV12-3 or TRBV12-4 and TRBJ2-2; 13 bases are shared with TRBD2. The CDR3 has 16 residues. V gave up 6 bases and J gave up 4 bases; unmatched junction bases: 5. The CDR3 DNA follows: TGTGCCAGCAGCTACCGGACTAGCGGGGGCACCGGGGAGCTGTTTTTT. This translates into CASSYRTSGGTGELFF.

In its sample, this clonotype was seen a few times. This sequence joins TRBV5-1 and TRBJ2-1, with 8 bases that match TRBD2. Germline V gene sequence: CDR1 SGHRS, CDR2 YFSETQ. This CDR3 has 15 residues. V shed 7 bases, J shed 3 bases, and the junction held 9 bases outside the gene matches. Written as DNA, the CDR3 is TGCGCCAGCTCCCGGGAGGGCCCCCACTACAATGAGCAGTTCTTC. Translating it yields CASSREGPHYNEQFF.

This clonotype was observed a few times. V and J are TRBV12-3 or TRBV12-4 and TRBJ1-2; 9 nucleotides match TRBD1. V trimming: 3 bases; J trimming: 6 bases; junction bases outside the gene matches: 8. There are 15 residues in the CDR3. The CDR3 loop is CASSFGTGSEDGYTF. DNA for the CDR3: TGTGCCAGCAGTTTTGGGACAGGGAGCGAAGATGGCTACACCTTC.

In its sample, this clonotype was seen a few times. CDR3 bases: TGCGCCAGCAGCTTTACCGCGGACAGGGCCTATGGCTACACCTTC. This gives the protein CASSFTADRAYGYTF. This chain joins TRBV5-1 and TRBJ1-2; 8 nucleotides align to TRBD1. There are 15 residues in the CDR3. V shed 2 bases, J shed 4 bases, and the junction held 7 bases outside the gene matches. Germline loops: CDR1 SGHRS, CDR2 YFSETQ.

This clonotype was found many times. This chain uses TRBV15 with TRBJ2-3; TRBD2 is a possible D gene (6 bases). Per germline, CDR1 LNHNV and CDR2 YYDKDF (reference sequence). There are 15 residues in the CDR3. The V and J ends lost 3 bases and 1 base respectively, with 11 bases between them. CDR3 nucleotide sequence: TGTGCCACCAGCAGCGGTAGCGGCCGCACAGATACGCAGTATTTT. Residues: CATSSGSGRTDTQYF.

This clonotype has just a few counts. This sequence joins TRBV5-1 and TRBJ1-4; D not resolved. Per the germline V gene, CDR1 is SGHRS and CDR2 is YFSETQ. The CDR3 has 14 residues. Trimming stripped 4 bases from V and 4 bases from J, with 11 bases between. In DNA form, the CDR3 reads TGCGCCAGCAGCCAAGGGAGGATTAATGAAAAACTGTTTTTT. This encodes CASSQGRINEKLFF.

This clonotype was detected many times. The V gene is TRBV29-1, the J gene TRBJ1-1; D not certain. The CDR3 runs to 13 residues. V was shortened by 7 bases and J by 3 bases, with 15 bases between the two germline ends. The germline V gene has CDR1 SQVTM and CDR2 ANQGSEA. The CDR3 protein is CSGSNDWDTEAFF. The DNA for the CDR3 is TGCAGCGGTTCCAACGACTGGGACACTGAAGCTTTCTTT.

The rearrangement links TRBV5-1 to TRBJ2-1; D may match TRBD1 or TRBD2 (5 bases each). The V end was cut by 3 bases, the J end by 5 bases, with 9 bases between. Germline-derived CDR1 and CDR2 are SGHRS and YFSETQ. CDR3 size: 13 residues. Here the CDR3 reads CASSSGPHNEQFF. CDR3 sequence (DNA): TGCGCCAGCAGCTCGGGACCGCACAATGAGCAGTTCTTC. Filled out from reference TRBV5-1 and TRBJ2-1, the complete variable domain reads KAGVTQTPRYLIKTRGQQVTLSCSPISGHRSVSWYQQTPGQGLQFLFEYFSETQRNKGNFPGRFSGRQFSNSRSEMNVSTLELGDSALYLCASSSGPHNEQFFGPGTRLTVL.

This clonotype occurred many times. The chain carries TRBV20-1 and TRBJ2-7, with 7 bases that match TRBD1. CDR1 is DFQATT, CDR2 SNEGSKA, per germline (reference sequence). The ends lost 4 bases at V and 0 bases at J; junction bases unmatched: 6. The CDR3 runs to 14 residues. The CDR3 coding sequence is TGCAGTGCTATCCGGGACAGCATCTCCTACGAGCAGTACTTC. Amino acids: CSAIRDSISYEQYF.

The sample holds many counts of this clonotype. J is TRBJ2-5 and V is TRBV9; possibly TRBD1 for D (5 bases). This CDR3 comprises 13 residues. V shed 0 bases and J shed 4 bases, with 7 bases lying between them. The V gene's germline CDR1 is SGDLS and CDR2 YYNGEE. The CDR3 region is CASSVGQGETQYF. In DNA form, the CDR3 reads TGTGCCAGCAGCGTAGGTCAGGGAGAGACCCAGTACTTC. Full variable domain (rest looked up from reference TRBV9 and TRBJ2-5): DSGVTQTPKHLITATGQRVTLRCSPRSGDLSVYWYQQSLDQGLQFLIQYYNGEERAKGNILERFSAQQFPDLHSELNLSSLELGDSALYFCASSVGQGETQYFGPGTRLLVL.

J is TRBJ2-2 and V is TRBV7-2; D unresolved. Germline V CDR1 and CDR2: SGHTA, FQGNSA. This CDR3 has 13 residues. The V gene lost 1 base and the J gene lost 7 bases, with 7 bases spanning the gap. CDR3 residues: CASSLGYRGELFF. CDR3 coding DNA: TGTGCCAGCAGCTTAGGATATCGCGGGGAGCTGTTTTTT.

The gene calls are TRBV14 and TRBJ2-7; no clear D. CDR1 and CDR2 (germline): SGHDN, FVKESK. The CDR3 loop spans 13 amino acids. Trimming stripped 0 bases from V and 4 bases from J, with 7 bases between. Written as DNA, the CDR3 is TGTGCCAGCAGCCAAGATTTGGGATACGAGCAGTACGTC. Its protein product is CASSQDLGYEQYV.

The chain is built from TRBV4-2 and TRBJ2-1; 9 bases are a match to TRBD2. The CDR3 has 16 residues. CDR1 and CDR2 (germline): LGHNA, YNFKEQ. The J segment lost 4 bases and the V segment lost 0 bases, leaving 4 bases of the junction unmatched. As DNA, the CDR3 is TGTGCCAGCAGCCAAGATCCTAGCGGGACGTACAATGAGCAGTTCTTC. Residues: CASSQDPSGTYNEQFF.

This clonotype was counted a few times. In DNA, the CDR3 is TGTGCCAGCAACATTAAGGCTAGTCCGGAGACCCAGTACTTC. Amino acids: CASNIKASPETQYF. The chain uses TRBV12-3 or TRBV12-4 and TRBJ2-5, with D unclear. This CDR3 comprises 14 residues. V lost 7 bases and J lost 5, with 17 bases in between.